This T cell receptor beta chain was obtained from a study of blood T cell repertoires in COVID-19. Study summary: Sites in the United States, Italy and Spain provided acute and convalescent COVID-19 samples. T cells, B-cell-depleted T cells, or PBMCs supplied cDNA or gDNA.

Study processing details: How many nucleated cells were present was estimated from reference gene primer amplification. Sequenced by immunoSEQ multiplex PCR; TCRdb stores in-frame clones only, minus some. The DNA was the basis for D and trimming; V, J and clone size are from that table. Of 250,000 to 350,000 clones in the sample, around 87% are singletons; the top ten hold around 7.8%. This CDR3 spans 15 amino acids. V was cut by 0 bases and J by 4 bases, with 13 bases left in between. CDR1 is SGDLS, CDR2 YYNGEE, per germline. The sequenced sample consisted of peripheral blood. This TCR was recovered from a woman aged 50 to 60 who had recovered from COVID-19. V and J are TRBV9 and TRBJ1-2; D call uncertain. The CDR3 spells CASSVEGAQFYGYTF. CDR3 sequence (DNA): TGTGCCAGCAGCGTAGAGGGAGCGCAATTCTATGGCTACACCTTC.